This entry lists 13 T cell receptor beta chains sequenced from one sample in a study of shared clonotypes between healthy human individuals. Here immunoSEQ multiplex PCR was the method, and the copy in TCRdb shows in-frame clones only, minus some. The data contain about 490,000 clones, over 60% of them singletons. Sequencing was done on a sample of PBMCs. The origin of the receptors is a woman aged 40 to 50 in good health. Some clones in this sample may be carry-over from other donors' samples.

V and J are TRBV15 and TRBJ1-5; D is ambiguous. The length of the CDR3 is 15 residues. Germline lookup yields CDR1 LNHNV and CDR2 YYDKDF (reference sequence). V lost 0 bases, J lost 4 bases, and 10 bases lay in between. The CDR3 nucleotides are TGTGCCACCAGCAGAGATGAGTCAGTAAATCAGCCCCAGCATTTT. Amino acids: CATSRDESVNQPQHF.

The sample holds a few counts of this clone. The chain has TRBV30 and TRBJ2-5, with 7 nucleotides matching TRBD1. The CDR3 consists of 14 residues. Trimming removed 3 bases from V and 1 base from J; junction bases left unmatched: 5. Germline CDR1 reads GTSNPN; CDR2 reads SVGIG (reference sequence). CDR3 amino acids: CAWSEDRTQETQYF. CDR3 nucleotide sequence: TGTGCCTGGAGCGAGGACAGGACCCAAGAGACCCAGTACTTC.

V usage is TRBV6-4 and J usage is TRBJ2-1, with unresolved D. The CDR3 is 15 residues long. With 3 bases removed from V and 0 bases from J, the gap between germline ends came to 9 bases. Germline V gives CDR1 MRHNA, CDR2 SNTAGT. Written as DNA, the CDR3 is TGTGCCAGCAGTGAATACGGATTCTCCTACAATGAGCAGTTCTTC. It specifies CASSEYGFSYNEQFF.

The chain links TRBV7-6 to TRBJ1-5, with a weak D call TRBD1 (5 bases). The CDR3 totals 15 residues. Germline loops: CDR1 SGHVS, CDR2 FNYEAQ. Trimming cost V 2 bases and J 7 bases, with 15 bases left between them. CDR3 sequence (DNA): TGTGCCAGCAGCTTAAGGGAAGGGACGGGCCAGCCCCAGCATTTT. It specifies CASSLREGTGQPQHF.

V gene TRBV25-1 combines with J gene TRBJ2-7; 7 nucleotides line up with TRBD1. CDR3 length: 14 residues. Germline-derived CDR1 and CDR2 are MGHDK and SYGVNS. V was pared by 4 bases and J by 3 bases, with 6 bases of the junction left unmatched. CDR3 region: CASSGRDRRYEQYF. The CDR3 bases are TGTGCCAGCAGTGGCCGGGACAGACGCTACGAGCAGTACTTC.

In DNA form, the CDR3 reads TGTGCCGGCCGGGTGCTACAGGGGGGCGGTGATGGCTACACCTTC. Translated: CAGRVLQGGGDGYTF. The rearrangement joins TRBV2 to TRBJ1-2; 8 nucleotides match TRBD1. Trimming at V came to 11 bases and at J to 6 bases, leaving 17 bases not matched to a gene. From germline, CDR1 is SNHLY and CDR2 FYNNEI. The CDR3 contains 15 residues.

This chain joins TRBV4-2 and TRBJ2-1, with 8 bases aligning to TRBD1. Trimming cost V 4 bases and J 2 bases; bases outside gene matches: 1. Germline-derived CDR1 and CDR2 are LGHNA and YNFKEQ. The CDR3 has 14 amino acids. CDR3 sequence: CASSPDRAYNEQFF. The CDR3 nucleotides are TGTGCCAGCAGCCCGGACAGGGCCTACAATGAGCAGTTCTTC.

The chain has TRBV2 and TRBJ2-3; 7 positions agree with TRBD2. CDR3 size: 15 residues. Trimming cost V 6 bases and J 2 bases; bases outside gene matches: 8. Germline CDR1 reads SNHLY; CDR2 reads FYNNEI. The CDR3 DNA follows: TGTGCCAGCAGGGCTGCTAGCGGCTACACAGATACGCAGTATTTT. Protein: CASRAASGYTDTQYF.

The rearrangement uses TRBV5-1 and TRBJ1-1; 7 nucleotides match TRBD1. This CDR3 contains 19 residues. J gave up 3 bases and V 3 bases, and 20 bases lay outside the gene matches. Germline V gene lookup returns CDR1 SGHRS and CDR2 YFSETQ. Written as DNA, the CDR3 is TGCGCCAGCAGCTCTTCGGACAGGCCGCACAAGGCATGGGACACTGAAGCTTTCTTT. As protein: CASSSSDRPHKAWDTEAFF.

This clone has only a few counts. A far larger clone is only one base removed, so a read error is likely. The same CDR3 also results from other DNA sequences found in this sample. V is TRBV6-1 and J is TRBJ1-2, with no clear D. The germline V and J ends were trimmed by 3 bases and 6 bases, with 8 bases remaining between them. The CDR3 length is 12 residues. Germline lookup yields CDR1 MNHNS and CDR2 SASEGT. Here the CDR3 reads CASSDPPHGYTF. The CDR3 nucleotides are TGTGCCAGCAGTGACCCCCCACATGGCTACACCTTC.

Note on this clone: Just one base apart from a much larger clone, this may be a read error. Other DNA sequences from this sample encode an identical CDR3 as well. V is TRBV15 and J is TRBJ2-7; TRBD1 or TRBD2 may be the D gene (6 bases each). This CDR3 spans 13 amino acids. V lost 0 bases and J lost 10, with 13 bases in between. CDR1 LNHNV and CDR2 YYDKDF come from the germline V gene (reference sequence). The CDR3 bases are TGTGCCACCAGCAGAGATCTGGGGGGCGAACAGTACTTC. Translated: CATSRDLGGEQYF.

J is TRBJ2-5 and V is TRBV5-1; 8 positions match TRBD2. Germline assignment: CDR1 SGHRS and CDR2 YFSETQ. The CDR3 totals 14 residues. Trimming at V came to 5 bases and at J to 5 bases, leaving 8 bases not matched to a gene. The CDR3 is CASRAVAGHETQYF. The CDR3 DNA reads TGCGCCAGCAGGGCGGTAGCGGGACATGAGACCCAGTACTTC.

J is TRBJ2-3 and V is TRBV5-1; TRBD2 might be the D (6 bases). V gave up 3 bases and J gave up 3 bases, with 20 bases separating them. The CDR3 extends over 17 amino acids. Germline V gives CDR1 SGHRS, CDR2 YFSETQ. The CDR3 sequence: CASSWAPGGLGTDTQYF. CDR3 bases: TGCGCCAGCAGCTGGGCCCCAGGAGGGCTCGGAACAGATACGCAGTATTTT.